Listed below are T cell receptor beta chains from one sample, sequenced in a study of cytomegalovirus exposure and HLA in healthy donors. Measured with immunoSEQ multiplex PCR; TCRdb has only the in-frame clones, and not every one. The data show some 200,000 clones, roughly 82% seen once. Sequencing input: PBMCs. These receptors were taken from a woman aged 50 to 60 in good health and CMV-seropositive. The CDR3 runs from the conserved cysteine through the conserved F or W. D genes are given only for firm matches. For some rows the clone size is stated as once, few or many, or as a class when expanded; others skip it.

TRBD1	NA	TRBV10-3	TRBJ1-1	TGTGCCATCAGTGAGTCGACAGGGGGCGCAGGTACTGAAGCTTTCTTT	CAISESTGGAGTEAFF
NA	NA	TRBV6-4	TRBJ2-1	TGTGCCAGCAGTCACGAGGGGGAGAACTCCTACAATGAGCAGTTCTTC	CASSHEGENSYNEQFF
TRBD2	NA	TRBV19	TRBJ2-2	TGTGCCACTCTCCCCGTGACTAGCGGGAACACCGGGGAGCTGTTTTTT	CATLPVTSGNTGELFF
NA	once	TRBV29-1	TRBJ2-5	TGCAGCGTCGTGGATGGGACACTACAAGAGACCCAGTACTTC	CSVVDGTLQETQYF
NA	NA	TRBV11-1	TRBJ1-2	TGTGCCAGCAGCGAACAGGGACTATGGGGCTACACCTTC	CASSEQGLWGYTF
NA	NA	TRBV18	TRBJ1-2	TGTGCCAGCTCACCCGATGGCCAATCCTATGGCTACACCTTC	CASSPDGQSYGYTF
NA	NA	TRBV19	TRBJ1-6	TGTGCCAGTAGTACACAGTGGTTCAATTCACCCCTCCACTTT	CASSTQWFNSPLHF
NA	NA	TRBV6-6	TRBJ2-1	TGTGCCAGCAGTCCGGGGGACCCCTCCTACAATGAGCAGTTCTTC	CASSPGDPSYNEQFF
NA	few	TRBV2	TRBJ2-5	TGTGCCAGCAACCGGGACACTCAAGAGACCCAGTACTTC	CASNRDTQETQYF
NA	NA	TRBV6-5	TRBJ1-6	TGTGCCAGCAGGCCAGGACAGACAAATTCACCCCTCCACTTT	CASRPGQTNSPLHF
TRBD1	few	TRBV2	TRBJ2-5	TGTGCCAGCAGCTCGAGACAGGGGTCCATGGAGACCCAGTACTTC	CASSSRQGSMETQYF
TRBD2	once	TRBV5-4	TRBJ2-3	TGTGCCAGCAGCATGGGACTAGCGGGGGGCCGCACAGATACGCAGTATTTT	CASSMGLAGGRTDTQYF
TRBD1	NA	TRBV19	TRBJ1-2	TGTGCCAGTACCTCGGACAGGGGGCAAGGTGGCTACACCTTC	CASTSDRGQGGYTF
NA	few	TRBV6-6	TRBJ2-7	TGTGCCAGCAGTTACTCACAGCCTCACTACGAGCAGTACTTC	CASSYSQPHYEQYF
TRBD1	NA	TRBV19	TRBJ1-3	TGTGCCAGTAGTTTGACAGGGGTCTCTGGAAACACCATATATTTT	CASSLTGVSGNTIYF